Detailed here is one T cell receptor beta chain. This record belongs to a study of shared clonotypes between healthy human individuals. Germline CDR1 is SGHRS and CDR2 is YFSETQ. This CDR3 spans 20 amino acids. V trimming: 1 base; J trimming: 0 bases; junction bases outside the gene matches: 11. In the authors' methods: Filtering differed since immunoSEQ provided only junctions, with no quality scores. Sequencing used immunoSEQ multiplex PCR; TCRdb keeps in-frame clones, though not all of them. Clone size and V and J calls were adopted from that table, with D and trimming inferred from the DNA. The sample holds about 590,000 clones, around 95% seen once. Selected positively for CCR7 and CD45RO-negative, naive CD8 cells excluded terminally differentiated effector memory CD45RA+ cells.

The TCR originated in a woman aged 25 to 39 in good health. This chain connects TRBV5-1 to TRBJ2-1; the match to TRBD2 covers 12 bases. Sequencing input: naive CD8+ T cells sorted from blood. This CDR3 is CASSLYTSGRTESSYNEQFF. The CDR3 bases are TGCGCCAGCAGCTTGTACACTAGCGGGAGGACTGAAAGCTCCTACAATGAGCAGTTCTTC.